The text below deals with one TCR beta chain. Antigen: not known. A 5'RACE reaction primed in the constant segment made cDNA libraries of TCR alpha and TCR beta, and these carried sample barcodes and UMIs. TCRdb analysed the 5' RACE reads with MiXCR anew, one entry per CDR3 protein. This table has fewer than 250,000 distinct CDR3 sequences, approximately 30% appearing once. The data were taken from a study of T-cell memory formation after mild COVID-19. Study background: Clustering of TCRs was largely donor specific.

V was clipped by 4 bases and J by 6 bases, with 18 bases between them. This CDR3 spans 15 amino acids. The germline CDR1 and CDR2 sequences are MNHEY and SMNVEV (reference sequence). Whole-study results and caveats: Clones that contracted from day 15 to 85 were balanced CD4/CD8, while later expanders leaned CD4+. There were some responding clones in pre-infection memory, which suggested that cross-reactive memory had joined.

Material for sequencing was PBMCs or a T cell subset sorted from them (not recorded which). The receptor comes from an adult woman who had mild COVID-19 (a few samples of this study predate the infection). Cell type and time point are not known. The chain carries TRBV27 and TRBJ1-2; D is unclear. CDR3 sequence: CASSSGREQIHGYTF. In nucleotides, the CDR3 is TGTGCCAGCAGTTCGGGGAGGGAACAGATTCATGGCTACACCTTC.